This T cell receptor (beta chain) was recorded in a study of radiotherapy plus CTLA-4 blockade in lung cancer. This clone was counted a single time. As yet, its antigen is unknown. The junction departs from germline at one end; a sequencing error may be responsible. Chemo-refractory metastatic non-small-cell lung cancer patients received focal radiation with ipilimumab CTLA-4 blockade. The assay was immunoSEQ multiplex PCR, and TCRdb's table has in-frame clones only and misses some. The sample lists around 30,000 clones, 75% occurring once. Whole-study findings and limits: Early blood T cell clone changes and increased post-radiation serum interferon-beta were reportedly the strongest response predictors.

This CDR3 spans 13 amino acids. Germline CDR1 and CDR2: SSHAT and FNYEAQ (reference sequence). V gene TRBV7-7 combines with J gene TRBJ1-1; no definite D call. The material sequenced was peripheral blood, taken from a patient treated with radiotherapy plus ipilimumab. The receptor's source is a human donor with non-small cell lung cancer that progressed on radiotherapy plus ipilimumab. CDR3 sequence: CASSLDVNTEAFF. The CDR3 nucleotides are TGTGCTAGCAGCTTAGACGTGAACACTGAAGCTTTCTTT.